This note documents a single TCR beta chain sequence. Its antigen is not known. V lost 5 bases to trimming and J lost 8 bases, with 16 bases between them. The germline V gene encodes CDR1 SGHAT and CDR2 FQNNGV. The CDR3 spans 14 residues. TCRdb's table, derived via immunoSEQ multiplex PCR, lists solely in-frame clones and lacks some. The data show approximately 1.5 million clones, with around 98.5% seen just once and 0.36% held by the top ten. These data come from a study of shared clonotypes between healthy human individuals. Study-wide results and limits: How much donors shared clonotypes was expected to be affected by sequencing depth.

The TCR originated in a man between 25 and 39 years old in good health. The rearrangement joins TRBV11-2 to TRBJ2-1; D is perhaps TRBD2 (6 bases). The sequenced sample consisted of naive CD4+ T cells sorted from blood. The subset denotes: CD45RA+ positively selected. CDR3 loop: CASSPVAGLHEQFF. CDR3 nucleotide sequence: TGTGCCAGCAGCCCTGTGGCGGGACTTCATGAGCAGTTCTTC.